One and the same sample provided the 7 T cell receptor beta chains below, sequenced in a study of blood T cell repertoires in COVID-19. Sequencing used immunoSEQ multiplex PCR; TCRdb keeps in-frame clones, though not all of them. The profile shows about 180,000 clones, roughly nine tenths of them singletons. The source material was peripheral blood. The receptors shown here come from a man between 18 and 29 years old who had recovered from COVID-19.

The chain is built from TRBV19 and TRBJ2-1; TRBD1 agrees at 10 bases. V was pared by 1 base and J by 10 bases, with 7 bases of the junction left unmatched. Germline V gene lookup returns CDR1 LNHDA and CDR2 SQIVND (reference sequence). The CDR3 sequence is 15 residues long. CDR3 residues: CASSIADRGLNEQFF. The CDR3 DNA is TGTGCCAGTAGTATAGCCGACAGGGGGCTGAACGAGCAGTTCTTC.

The chain carries TRBV27 and TRBJ2-7, with 7 bases matching TRBD2. Trimming at V came to 5 bases and at J to 5 bases, leaving 15 bases not matched to a gene. The CDR3 is made up of 16 amino acids. Germline CDR1 MNHEY, CDR2 SMNVEV (reference sequence). The CDR3, as DNA: TGTGCCAGCAGTCAACCGGGCGGGGGACCACGGGACGAGCAGTACTTC. Protein sequence: CASSQPGGGPRDEQYF.

The chain carries TRBV9 and TRBJ1-1, with 7 bases fitting TRBD1. Germline CDR1 SGDLS, CDR2 YYNGEE. Trimming cost V 4 bases and J 0 bases; bases outside gene matches: 6. The CDR3 consists of 15 residues. CDR3 sequence reads: CASSKTGSLNTEAFF. The CDR3 nucleotides are TGTGCCAGCAGCAAGACAGGGTCTCTGAACACTGAAGCTTTCTTT.

This chain connects TRBV6-6 to TRBJ1-2; D is unresolved. The V gene's germline CDR1 is MNHNY and CDR2 SVGAGI (reference sequence). CDR3 length: 11 residues. V lost 4 bases to trimming and J lost 7 bases, with 7 bases between them. The CDR3 loop reads CASSLEAGYTF. CDR3 DNA sequence: TGTGCCAGCAGTTTGGAGGCTGGCTACACCTTC.

The rearrangement joins TRBV7-3 to TRBJ2-2, with D perhaps matching TRBD2 (6 bases). V gave up 5 bases and J gave up 6 bases, with 16 bases separating them. Germline-derived CDR1 and CDR2 are SGHTA and FQGTGA. The CDR3 covers 15 residues. CDR3 in DNA: TGTGCCAGCAGCCGAGCCCCCGGGAGTGCCGGGGAGCTGTTTTTT. Its protein product is CASSRAPGSAGELFF.

The genes are TRBV5-6 and TRBJ1-1; D gene ambiguous. V gave up 2 bases and J gave up 8 bases, with 10 bases separating them. The CDR3 length is 12 residues. CDR1 is SGHDT, CDR2 YYEEEE, per germline. CDR3 DNA sequence: TGTGCCAGCAGCTTTGGCCGGGGAGAAGCTTTCTTT. As protein: CASSFGRGEAFF.

This clone was seen only once. The CDR3 loop reads CASSQEPTSGRATDTQYF. CDR3 coding DNA: TGCGCCAGCAGCCAAGAGCCTACTAGCGGGAGGGCGACAGATACGCAGTATTTT. The chain employs TRBV4-1 and TRBJ2-3; 13 bases match TRBD2. Germline-derived CDR1 and CDR2 are MGHRA and YSYEKL. The CDR3 covers 18 residues. Trimming cost V 0 bases and J 3 bases; bases outside gene matches: 6.